What follows describes a single TCR beta chain. The junction differs from germline at one of its ends, possibly a read error. This entry is derived from a study of tumor and adjacent non-tumor tissue in lung cancer. This CDR3 comprises 16 residues. CDR1 and CDR2 from the germline V gene are MNHNY and SVGAGI (reference sequence). RNA was extracted from bulk tissue without any cell sorting. Newly diagnosed lung cancer patients had thoracic surgery in China, August–late 2014, without prior chemotherapy. Three rounds of nested PCR, following a modified ARM-PCR protocol, produced the TCRbeta library. TCRdb analysed the multiplex PCR reads with MiXCR anew, one entry per CDR3 protein. This repertoire shows roughly 81,000 distinct CDR3 sequences, less than 75% found once; its top ten account for 10% to 15%.

Sequencing was carried out using lung tumor tissue. This TCR came from a woman in her 70s with non-small cell lung cancer. This chain links TRBV6-6 with TRBJ2-1; 14 bases are a match to TRBD2. Written as DNA, the CDR3 is TGTGCCAGCAGCCCTCGCGGGACTAGCGGGAGCTGGAGCCAGTCCTTC. This codes for CASSPRGTSGSWSQSF.